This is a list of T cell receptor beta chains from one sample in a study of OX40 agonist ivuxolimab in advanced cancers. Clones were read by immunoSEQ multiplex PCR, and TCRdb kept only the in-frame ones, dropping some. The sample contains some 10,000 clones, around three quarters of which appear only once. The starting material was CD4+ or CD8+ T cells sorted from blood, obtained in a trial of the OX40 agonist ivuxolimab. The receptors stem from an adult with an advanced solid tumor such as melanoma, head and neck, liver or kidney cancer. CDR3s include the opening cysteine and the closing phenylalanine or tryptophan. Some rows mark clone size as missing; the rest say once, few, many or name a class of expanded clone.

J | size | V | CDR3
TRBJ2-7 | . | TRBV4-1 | CASSQGRGGQYF
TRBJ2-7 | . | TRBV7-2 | CASSLELAPSYEQYF
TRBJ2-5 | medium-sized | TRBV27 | CASSLSGGETQYF
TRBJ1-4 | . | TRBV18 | CASSGPETEKLFF
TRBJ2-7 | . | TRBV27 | CASSYGGTLYEQYF
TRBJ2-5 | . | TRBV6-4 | CASSPRLTGGQVREVYF
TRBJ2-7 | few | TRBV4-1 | CASSQDRGLNEQYF
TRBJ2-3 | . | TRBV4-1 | CASSQAATGTDTQYF
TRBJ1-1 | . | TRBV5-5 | CASSLELYRGNTEAFF
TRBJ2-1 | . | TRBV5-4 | CASSLTPEREVPYYNEQFF
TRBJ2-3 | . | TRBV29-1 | CSANPTGSTADTQYF
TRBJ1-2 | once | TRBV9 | CASSPNDYTF
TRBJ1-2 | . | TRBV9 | CASSPGDSPNYGYTF
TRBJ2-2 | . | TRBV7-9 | CASTPSWSGELFF
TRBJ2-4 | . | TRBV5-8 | CASSRGQGAENIQYF
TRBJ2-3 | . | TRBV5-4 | CASNQRGSGHKDTQYF
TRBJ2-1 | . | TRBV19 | CASSPWVAREYEQFF
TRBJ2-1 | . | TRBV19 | CASSISGTTEQFF
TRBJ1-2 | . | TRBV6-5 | CASRDSNQGYTF
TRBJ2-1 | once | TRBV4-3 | CASSQGLNYEQFF
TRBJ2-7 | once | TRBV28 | CASRYTSGPYEQYF
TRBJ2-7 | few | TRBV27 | CASSRFRGGSYEQYF
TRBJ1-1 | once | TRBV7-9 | CASSPPGALNTEAFF
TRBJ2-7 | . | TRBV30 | CAASEGRSFYEQYF
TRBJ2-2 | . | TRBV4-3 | CASSQDWGGGQVRLLSGELFF
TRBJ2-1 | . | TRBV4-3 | CASSQELSGLAGVVDNEQFF
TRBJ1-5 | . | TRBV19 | CASSISRSNQPQHF
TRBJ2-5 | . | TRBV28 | CASQDAGETQYF
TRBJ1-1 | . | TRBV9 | CASSAPRMQAFF
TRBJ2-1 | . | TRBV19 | CASSVAGVVREQFF
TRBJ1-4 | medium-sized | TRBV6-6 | CASGPWAGTNEKLFF
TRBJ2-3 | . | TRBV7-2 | CASSSATISTDTQYF
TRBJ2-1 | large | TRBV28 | CASSFPNEQFF
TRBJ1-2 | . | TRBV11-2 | CASSLGSYGYTF
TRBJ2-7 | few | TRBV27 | CASSLALTGAPYEQYF
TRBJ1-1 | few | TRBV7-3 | CASSPWTEKAFF
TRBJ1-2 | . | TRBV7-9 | CASSPMDTIGYGYTF
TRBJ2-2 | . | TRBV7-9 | CASSPPSGKPNTGELFF
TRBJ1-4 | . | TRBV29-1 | CSVEEVDGEKLFF
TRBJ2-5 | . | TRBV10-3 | CAISELGYQETQYF
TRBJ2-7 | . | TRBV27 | CASSWTSGPGEQYF
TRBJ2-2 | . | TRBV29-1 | CSVPLGGSGSGELFF
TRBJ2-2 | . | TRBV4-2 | CASSQGQASGSLNTGELFF
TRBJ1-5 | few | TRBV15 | CATRSGQGVQPQHF
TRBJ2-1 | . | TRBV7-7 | CASSPGLSNEQFF
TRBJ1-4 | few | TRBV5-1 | CASSFHPGQGAGNEKLFF